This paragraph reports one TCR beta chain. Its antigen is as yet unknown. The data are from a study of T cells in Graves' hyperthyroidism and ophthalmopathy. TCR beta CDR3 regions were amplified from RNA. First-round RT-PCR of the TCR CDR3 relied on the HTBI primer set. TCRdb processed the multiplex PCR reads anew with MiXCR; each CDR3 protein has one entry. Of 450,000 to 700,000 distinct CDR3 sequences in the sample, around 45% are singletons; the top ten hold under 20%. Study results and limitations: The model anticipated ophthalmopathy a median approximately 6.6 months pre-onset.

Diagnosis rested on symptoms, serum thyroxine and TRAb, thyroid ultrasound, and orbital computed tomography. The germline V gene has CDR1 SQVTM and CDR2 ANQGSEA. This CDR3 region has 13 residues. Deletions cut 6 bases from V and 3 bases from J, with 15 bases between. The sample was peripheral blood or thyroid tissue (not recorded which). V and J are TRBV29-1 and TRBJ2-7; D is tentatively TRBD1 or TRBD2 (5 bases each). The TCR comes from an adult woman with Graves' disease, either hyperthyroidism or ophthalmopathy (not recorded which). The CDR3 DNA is TGCAGCGTGGGGGTCACGAGAGGCTACGAGCAGTACTTC. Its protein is CSVGVTRGYEQYF.